This entry features one T cell receptor beta chain sequence. Its antigen is undetermined. Generated by immunoSEQ multiplex PCR, the TCRdb table keeps only in-frame clones and is missing some. The data contain more than 45,000 clones, 70% to 90% of them singletons. Germline CDR1 is SGHRS and CDR2 is YFSETQ. V lost 4 bases, J lost 5 bases, and 7 bases stayed unmatched. The CDR3 runs 15 residues. The data belong to a study of OX40 agonist ivuxolimab in advanced cancers. Whole-study results and caveats: Clones of CD4+ and CD8+ blood T cells grew by week 6 at doses of 0.1 to 3.0 mg/kg.

The sequences come from CD4+ or CD8+ T cells sorted from blood, collected in a trial of the OX40 agonist ivuxolimab. The receptor was derived from an adult with an advanced solid tumor such as melanoma, head and neck, liver or kidney cancer. V and J are TRBV5-1 and TRBJ2-3; 10 positions match TRBD1. CDR3 coding DNA: TGCGCCAGCAGCGCCCGGGACAGGGGCAAAGATACGCAGTATTTT. Protein sequence: CASSARDRGKDTQYF.